What follows is one T cell receptor (beta chain) and its context. This sample is drawn from a study of T-cell reconstitution after alpha-beta-depleted transplantation in children. This sample's TCRbeta library carried unique molecular identifier barcodes. MiXCR, applied by TCRdb to the PCR reads, yields one record per CDR3 protein. Of a few hundred thousand distinct CDR3 sequences listed, roughly 20% were seen once; the top ten hold 3% to 4.5%. The material was PBMCs from the stem cell graft donor, obtained from the stem cell graft. The sequence came from a human donor who donated a stem cell graft to a child with acute myeloid leukemia.

The chain's CDR3 is CASSYLQGKQFF. CDR3 coding DNA: TGTGCCAGCAGCTATTTACAGGGAAAGCAGTTCTTC. The chain combines TRBV7-9 with TRBJ2-1; D may be TRBD1 (6 bases). Germline V gene lookup returns CDR1 SEHNR and CDR2 FQNEAQ (reference sequence). Trimming cost V 4 bases and J 11 bases, with 12 bases left between them. The CDR3 is 12 amino acids.